This T cell receptor beta chain is from a study of cytomegalovirus exposure and HLA in healthy donors. Primers: 60 Vbeta forward and 13 Jbeta reverse. TCRdb keeps only in-frame clones here, not all; method: immunoSEQ multiplex PCR. The table lists roughly 70,000 clones, under 80% of them singletons. The CDR3 runs 10 residues. The V gene lost 6 bases and the J gene lost 5 bases, with 5 bases spanning the gap. Germline loops: CDR1 DFQATT, CDR2 SNEGSKA (reference sequence). The receptor was derived from a male donor in good health and CMV-seropositive. This chain joins TRBV20-1 and TRBJ1-5; no reliable D call. The sequenced material came from PBMCs. The DNA of the CDR3 is TGCAGTGCGGAGGATCAGCCCCAGCATTTT. This codes for CSAEDQPQHF.